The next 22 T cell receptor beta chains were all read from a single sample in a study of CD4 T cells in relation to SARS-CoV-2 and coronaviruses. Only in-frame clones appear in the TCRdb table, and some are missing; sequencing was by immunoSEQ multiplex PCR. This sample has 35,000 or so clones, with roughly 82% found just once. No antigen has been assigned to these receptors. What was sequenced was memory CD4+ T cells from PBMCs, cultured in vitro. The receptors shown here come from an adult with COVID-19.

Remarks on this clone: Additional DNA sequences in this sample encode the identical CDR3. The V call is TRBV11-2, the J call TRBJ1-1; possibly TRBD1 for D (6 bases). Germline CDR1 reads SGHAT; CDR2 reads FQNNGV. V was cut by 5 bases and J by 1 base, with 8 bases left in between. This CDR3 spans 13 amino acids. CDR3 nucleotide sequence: TGTGCCAGCAGCCCACAGGGGAACACTGAAGCTTTCTTT. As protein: CASSPQGNTEAFF.

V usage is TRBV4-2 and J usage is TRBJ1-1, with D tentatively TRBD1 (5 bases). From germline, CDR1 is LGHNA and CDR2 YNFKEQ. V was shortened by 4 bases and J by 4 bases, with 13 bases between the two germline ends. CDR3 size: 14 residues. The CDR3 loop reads CASSRAEGSTEAFF. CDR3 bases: TGTGCCAGCAGCCGTGCAGAGGGGAGCACTGAAGCTTTCTTT.

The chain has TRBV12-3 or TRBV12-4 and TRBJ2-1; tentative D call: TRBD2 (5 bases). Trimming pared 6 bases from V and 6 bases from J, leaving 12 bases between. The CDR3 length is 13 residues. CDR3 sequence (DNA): TGTGCCAGCAGACCCCCTAGCAGCAATGAGCAGTTCTTC. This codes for CASRPPSSNEQFF.

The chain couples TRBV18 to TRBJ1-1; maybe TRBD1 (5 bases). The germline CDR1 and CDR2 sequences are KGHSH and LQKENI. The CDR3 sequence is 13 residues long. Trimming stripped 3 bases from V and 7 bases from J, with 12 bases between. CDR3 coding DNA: TGTGCCAGCTCACCTTTGAGGGGAGGTGAAGCTTTCTTT. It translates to CASSPLRGGEAFF. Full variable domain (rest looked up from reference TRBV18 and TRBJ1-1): NAGVMQNPRHLVRRRGQEARLRCSPMKGHSHVYWYRQLPEEGLKFMVYLQKENIIDESGMPKERFSAEFPKEGPSILRIQQVVRGDSAAYFCASSPLRGGEAFFGQGTRLTVV.

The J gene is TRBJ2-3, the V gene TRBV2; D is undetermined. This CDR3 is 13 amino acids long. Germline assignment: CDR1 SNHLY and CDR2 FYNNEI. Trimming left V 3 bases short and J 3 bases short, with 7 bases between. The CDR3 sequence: CASSDVGTDTQYF. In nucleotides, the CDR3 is TGTGCCAGCAGTGATGTTGGAACAGATACGCAGTATTTT.

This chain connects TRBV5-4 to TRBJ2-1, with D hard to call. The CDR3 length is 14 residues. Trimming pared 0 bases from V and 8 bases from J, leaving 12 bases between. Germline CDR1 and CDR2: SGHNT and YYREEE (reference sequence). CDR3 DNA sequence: TGTGCCAGCAGCTTGGGGGGTAGAGCGCATGAGCAGTTCTTC. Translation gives CASSLGGRAHEQFF.

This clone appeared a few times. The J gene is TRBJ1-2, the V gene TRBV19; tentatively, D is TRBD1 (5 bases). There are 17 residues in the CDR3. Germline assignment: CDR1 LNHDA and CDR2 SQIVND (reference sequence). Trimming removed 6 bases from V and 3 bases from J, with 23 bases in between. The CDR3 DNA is TGTGCCAGTAGCAAAATAACGGGACCGGGGGACTACTATGGCTACACCTTC. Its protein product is CASSKITGPGDYYGYTF.

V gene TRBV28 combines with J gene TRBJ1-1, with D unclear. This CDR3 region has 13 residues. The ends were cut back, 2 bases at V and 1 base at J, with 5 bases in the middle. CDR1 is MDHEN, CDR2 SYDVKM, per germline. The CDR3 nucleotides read TGTGCCAGCAGTTTAGCCCAGAACACTGAAGCTTTCTTT. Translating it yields CASSLAQNTEAFF.

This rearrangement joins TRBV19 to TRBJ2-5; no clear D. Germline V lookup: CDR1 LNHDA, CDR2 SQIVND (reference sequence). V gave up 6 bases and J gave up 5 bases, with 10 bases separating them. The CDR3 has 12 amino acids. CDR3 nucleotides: TGTGCCAGTAGCTCCGTCGGGGAGACCCAGTACTTC. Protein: CASSSVGETQYF.

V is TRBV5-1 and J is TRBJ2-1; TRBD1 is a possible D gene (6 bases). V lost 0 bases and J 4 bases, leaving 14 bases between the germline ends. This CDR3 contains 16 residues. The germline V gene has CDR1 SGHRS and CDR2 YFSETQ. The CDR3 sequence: CASSLAAGVNYNEQFF. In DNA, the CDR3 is TGCGCCAGCAGCTTGGCCGCAGGGGTTAATTACAATGAGCAGTTCTTC.

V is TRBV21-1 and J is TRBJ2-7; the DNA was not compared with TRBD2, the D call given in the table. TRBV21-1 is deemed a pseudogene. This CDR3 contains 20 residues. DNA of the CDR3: TGTGCCAGCAGCAAAGCGCGAGGGACTACGGCTAGCGGGACGTTCTACGAGCAGTACTTC. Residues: CASSKARGTTASGTFYEQYF.

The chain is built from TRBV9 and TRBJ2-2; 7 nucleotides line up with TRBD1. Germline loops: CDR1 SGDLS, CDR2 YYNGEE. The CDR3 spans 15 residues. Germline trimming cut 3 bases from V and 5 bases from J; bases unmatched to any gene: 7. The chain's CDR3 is CASSGRQGGTGELFF. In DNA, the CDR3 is TGTGCCAGCAGCGGACGACAGGGCGGTACCGGGGAGCTGTTTTTT.

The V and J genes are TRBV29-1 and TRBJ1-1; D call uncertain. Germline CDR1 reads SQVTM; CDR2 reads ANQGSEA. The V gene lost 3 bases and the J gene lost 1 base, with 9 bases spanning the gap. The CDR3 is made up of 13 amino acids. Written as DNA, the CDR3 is TGCAGCGTTGATTTGGGTGGGAACACTGAAGCTTTCTTT. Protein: CSVDLGGNTEAFF.

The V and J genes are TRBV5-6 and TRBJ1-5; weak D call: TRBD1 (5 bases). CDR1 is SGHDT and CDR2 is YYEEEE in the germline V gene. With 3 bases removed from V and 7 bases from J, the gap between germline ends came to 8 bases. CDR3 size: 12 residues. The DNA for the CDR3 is TGTGCCAGCAGCTACGGGGCCCAGCCCCAGCATTTT. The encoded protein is CASSYGAQPQHF.

The CDR3 DNA follows: TGTGCCACCAGTGTGGTTGCGGGAGGACCCTCGAACACCGGGGAGCTGTTTTTT. It yields the protein CATSVVAGGPSNTGELFF. This sequence joins TRBV24-1 and TRBJ2-2; 8 bases align to TRBD2. Trimming cost V 5 bases and J 0 bases; bases outside gene matches: 10. CDR1 is KGHDR, CDR2 SFDVKD, per germline. CDR3 length: 18 amino acids.

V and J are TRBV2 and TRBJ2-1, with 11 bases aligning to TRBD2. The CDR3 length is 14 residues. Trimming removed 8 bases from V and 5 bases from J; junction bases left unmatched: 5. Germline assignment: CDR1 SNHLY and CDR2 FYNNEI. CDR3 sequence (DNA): TGTGCCAGCGAAAATAGCGGGAGGGACAATGAGCAGTTCTTC. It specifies CASENSGRDNEQFF.

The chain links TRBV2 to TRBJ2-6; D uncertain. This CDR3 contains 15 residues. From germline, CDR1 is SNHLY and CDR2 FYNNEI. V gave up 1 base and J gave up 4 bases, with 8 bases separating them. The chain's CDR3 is CASSEGEPGANVLTF. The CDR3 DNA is TGTGCCAGCAGTGAAGGGGAACCCGGGGCCAACGTCCTGACTTTC.

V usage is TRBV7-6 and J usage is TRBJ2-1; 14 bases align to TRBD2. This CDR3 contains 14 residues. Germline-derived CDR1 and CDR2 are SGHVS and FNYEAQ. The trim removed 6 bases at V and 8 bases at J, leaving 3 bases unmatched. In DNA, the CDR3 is TGTGCCAGCAGGCAGGGACTAGCGGGAGATGAGCAGTTCTTC. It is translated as CASRQGLAGDEQFF.

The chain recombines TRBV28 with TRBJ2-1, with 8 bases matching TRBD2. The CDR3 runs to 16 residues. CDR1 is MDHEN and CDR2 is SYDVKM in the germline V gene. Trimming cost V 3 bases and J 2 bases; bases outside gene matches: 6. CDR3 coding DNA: TGTGCCAGCAGTTTCCACGGGGGGGGAGCCTACAATGAGCAGTTCTTC. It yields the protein CASSFHGGGAYNEQFF.

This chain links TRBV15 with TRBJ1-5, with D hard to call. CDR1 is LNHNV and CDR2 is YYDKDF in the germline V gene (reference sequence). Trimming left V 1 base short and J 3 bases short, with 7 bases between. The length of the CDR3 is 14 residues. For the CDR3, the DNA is TGTGCCACCAGCAGAGCTTATGACAATCAGCCCCAGCATTTT. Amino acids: CATSRAYDNQPQHF.

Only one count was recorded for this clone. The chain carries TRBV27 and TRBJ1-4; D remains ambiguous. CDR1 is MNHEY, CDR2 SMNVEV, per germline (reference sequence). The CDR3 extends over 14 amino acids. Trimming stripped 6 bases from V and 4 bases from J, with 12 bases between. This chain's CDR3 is CASSRVGFNEKLFF. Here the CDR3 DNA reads TGTGCCAGCAGCCGAGTAGGGTTTAATGAAAAACTGTTTTTT.

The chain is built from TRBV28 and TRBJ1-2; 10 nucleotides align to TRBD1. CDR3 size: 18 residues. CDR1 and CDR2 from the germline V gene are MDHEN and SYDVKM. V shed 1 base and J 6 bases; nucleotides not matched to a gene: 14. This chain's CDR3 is CASSLLVLRDRGLDGYTF. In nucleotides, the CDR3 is TGTGCCAGCAGTTTATTGGTGCTCAGGGACAGGGGTTTGGATGGCTACACCTTC.